The subject of this entry is one TCR beta chain. Its antigen specificity is not known. There are no base qualities to consult, and no much larger clone falls within one base. Spanning cysteine to phenylalanine, the CDR3 consists of 14 amino acids. Solely the CDR3 DNA is kept, with 42 bases framed from the first base. From a lookup of the germline V gene, CDR1 and CDR2 are SGDLS and YYNGEE. V lost 4 bases and J lost 0 bases; the stretch between them is 7 bases long. This entry belongs to a study of blood T cell repertoires in COVID-19 (dated by TCRdb to about 2020). With respect to the entire study: Samples from collaborators originated in the United States, Italy and Spain and spanned both the acute and convalescent phases of COVID-19. The prospective study material was composed of cDNA or gDNA derived from T cells, B-cell-depleted T cells, or PBMCs. The samples were drawn from the first 160 participants of the ongoing ImmuneRACE study and from 1,254 subjects provided by 6 global collaborators. HLA class I and class II types, where available, came from metadata supplied by the sample provider rather than from assay-based typing. A freely available public database, intended as a resource for researchers studying the immune response to SARS-CoV-2, is where the repertoires were released. The sample metadata nearly always contained a de-identified subject ID, COVID-19 status, age in years and sex. Deeply sampled blood TCRbeta repertoires from subjects exposed to, actively infected with, or recovered from COVID-19 were included in the dataset. General findings and caveats noted by the study authors: The quantity of clinical and demographic metadata differed by source and by participant and was supplied without curation.

TCRbeta CDR3 regions were amplified from genomic DNA using the immunoSEQ Assay, a bias-controlled multiplex PCR. The authors processed their data as follows. Nucleated cell counts per sample were estimated from amplification of reference gene primers within the assay. Sequence reads were collapsed and filtered to measure the absolute abundance of every unique TCRbeta CDR3 rearrangement. For each sample, productive Simpson clonality was calculated as the square root of Simpson's diversity index over productive rearrangements. In its TCRdb copy, this immuneACCESS table keeps in-frame sequences only and misses some clones. Where compared with another copy, unresolved V genes explain less than half of these, and the others have no known cause. D and trimming come from the DNA, and the V and J calls and clone size come from that table. The sample contains 300,000 to 350,000 clones, approximately 92% of them found a single time. Approximately 7.5% of the sample is held by the ten biggest clonotypes.

One collaborating source in Seattle enrolled patients during active infection and followed them longitudinally through the course of disease. The collaborating institutions used their own protocols to collect whole blood in K2EDTA tubes. For TCRbeta analysis, collaborators shipped samples as frozen whole blood, isolated PBMCs, or DNA extracted from either of those sample types. This receptor was taken from a woman between 25 and 40 years old with COVID-19, enrolled during active disease. Rearrangement joined TRBV9 to TRBJ2-2, with the D gene not clear enough to name. What was sequenced was peripheral blood. The CDR3 has the sequence CASSPETNTGELFF. The DNA sequence reads TGTGCCAGCAGCCCAGAAACGAACACCGGGGAGCTGTTTTTT.